These 30 T cell receptor beta chains were sequenced from one sample in a study of human T cells and chemical hapten exposure. TCRdb re-called the RACE reads through MiXCR, storing one row per CDR3 protein. The sample holds roughly 380,000 distinct CDR3 sequences, more than 4.5% seen once. The sample's time point: pre-sensitization, week 0. Treatment: therapeutic diphenylcyclopropenone sensitization with weekly scalp DPC. This specimen consisted of whole blood, obtained in connection with sensitization to the hapten diphenylcyclopropenone (DPC). The receptors originated from a woman between 45 and 65 years old with alopecia areata. Some clones in this sample may be carry-over from other donors' samples.

In its sample, this clonotype was seen a few times. This chain uses TRBV11-2 with TRBJ1-5; D is possibly TRBD1 (5 bases). V was trimmed by 5 bases and J by 0 bases, leaving 11 bases between them. Germline CDR1 is SGHAT and CDR2 is FQNNGV. CDR3 length equals 15 residues. The CDR3 DNA follows: TGTGCCAGCAGCGTGGGGGACTTTAGCAATCAGCCCCAGCATTTT. Its protein product is CASSVGDFSNQPQHF.

This clonotype was seen repeatedly, ten times or more. The gene calls are TRBV4-1 and TRBJ1-1; no clear D. This CDR3 comprises 12 residues. V gave up 6 bases and J gave up 5 bases, with 10 bases separating them. Germline V CDR1 and CDR2: MGHRA, YSYEKL. DNA for the CDR3: TGCGCCAGCAGAAGCCCTAGTACTGAAGCTTTCTTT. It codes for CASRSPSTEAFF.

This clonotype was seen more than once but under ten times. The V and J genes are TRBV2 and TRBJ1-1; TRBD1 matches at 7 bases. The CDR3 sequence is 14 residues long. From germline, CDR1 is SNHLY and CDR2 FYNNEI. With V trimmed by 7 bases and J by 0 bases, 5 bases remained unmatched. The CDR3: CASTVTGMNTEAFF. The CDR3 coding sequence is TGTGCCAGCACCGTGACAGGGATGAACACTGAAGCTTTCTTT.

This clonotype was recorded at least ten times. The chain carries TRBV7-2 and TRBJ2-3; D remains unclear. The germline V gene has CDR1 SGHTA and CDR2 FQGNSA. This CDR3 region has 16 residues. The ends were cut back, 5 bases at V and 0 bases at J, with 15 bases in the middle. CDR3 sequence reads: CASSISLGFSTDTQYF. The CDR3 DNA reads TGTGCCAGCAGCATATCGCTTGGATTCAGCACAGATACGCAGTATTTT.

This clonotype was detected ten times or more. V is TRBV7-2 and J is TRBJ2-7; weak D call: TRBD2 (5 bases). The CDR3 is 13 residues long. V lost 2 bases and J 9 bases, leaving 14 bases between the germline ends. Germline V gives CDR1 SGHTA, CDR2 FQGNSA. CDR3 sequence: CASSLRGGRGQYF. CDR3 bases: TGTGCCAGCAGCTTACGCGGAGGTCGGGGGCAGTACTTC.

This clonotype was found many times. The V gene is TRBV29-1, the J gene TRBJ2-6; TRBD2 might be the D (5 bases). Germline CDR1 is SQVTM and CDR2 is ANQGSEA. CDR3 size: 13 residues. Trimming left V 5 bases short and J 0 bases short, with 5 bases between. CDR3 sequence: CSVRGSGANVLTF. The CDR3, as DNA: TGCAGCGTTCGGGGCTCTGGGGCCAACGTCCTGACTTTC. Filled out from reference TRBV29-1 and TRBJ2-6, the complete variable domain reads SAVISQKPSRDICQRGTSLTIQCQVDSQVTMMFWYRQQPGQSLTLIATANQGSEATYESGFVIDKFPISRPNLTFSTLTVSNMSPEDSSIYLCSVRGSGANVLTFGAGSRLTVL.

In its sample, this clonotype was seen a few times. The chain links TRBV6-5 to TRBJ2-2, with 11 bases matching TRBD2. The CDR3 is 15 amino acids. Germline-derived CDR1 and CDR2 are MNHEY and SVGAGI. V was pared by 2 bases and J by 7 bases, with 3 bases of the junction left unmatched. CDR3 amino acids: CASSYLAGGYGELFF. Here the CDR3 DNA reads TGTGCCAGCAGTTACCTAGCGGGGGGATACGGGGAGCTGTTTTTT.

The sample holds many counts of this clonotype. This rearrangement joins TRBV18 to TRBJ2-2, with 8 nucleotides matching TRBD1. Germline V CDR1 and CDR2: KGHSH, LQKENI. The CDR3 consists of 16 residues. The V and J ends lost 3 bases and 6 bases, in that order; junction bases with no gene match: 9. The CDR3 DNA reads as TGTGCCAGCTCACCTGACAGGGGAGGTGGCGCCGGGGAGCTGTTTTTT. It encodes CASSPDRGGGAGELFF.

The chain is built from TRBV7-7 and TRBJ2-1; D perhaps matches TRBD1 (5 bases). The CDR3 is made up of 12 amino acids. Trimming removed 5 bases at V and 9 bases at J, with 11 bases between. Germline V gives CDR1 SSHAT, CDR2 FNYEAQ (reference sequence). The CDR3 is CASSPGSGEQFF. As DNA, the CDR3 is TGTGCCAGCAGCCCAGGGTCAGGTGAGCAGTTCTTC.

This clonotype was recorded a few times. The chain uses TRBV14 and TRBJ2-7; TRBD2 aligns across 9 bases. After removal of 1 base from V and 5 bases from J, the junction contained 6 bases not matched to a gene. The CDR3 length is 15 residues. The V gene's germline CDR1 is SGHDN and CDR2 FVKESK. CDR3 DNA: TGTGCCAGCAGCCAAGTTCGCGGGGGGGCCGACGAGCAGTACTTC. This gives the protein CASSQVRGGADEQYF.

This clonotype has more than one count but fewer than ten. The chain recombines TRBV7-9 with TRBJ1-2; D ambiguous. Germline V lookup: CDR1 SEHNR, CDR2 FQNEAQ (reference sequence). V was clipped by 1 base and J by 0 bases, with 15 bases between them. The CDR3 is 17 amino acids. The CDR3 DNA reads as TGTGCCAGCAGCTTAGGAGCAACCGGACCGACTAACTATGGCTACACCTTC. Translated: CASSLGATGPTNYGYTF. Supplemented by reference TRBV7-9 and TRBJ1-2, the full variable domain reads DTGVSQNPRHKITKRGQNVTFRCDPISEHNRLYWYRQTLGQGPEFLTYFQNEAQLEKSRLLSDRFSAERPKGSFSTLEIQRTEQGDSAMYLCASSLGATGPTNYGYTFGSGTRLTVV.

In its sample, this clonotype was seen many times. CDR3 bases: TGTGCCAGCACCCGCCGGGGGGAGGAGACCCAGTACTTC. Translating gives CASTRRGEETQYF. The chain joins TRBV28 to TRBJ2-5; 7 bases agree with TRBD2. Unmatched junction bases numbered 7, after V lost 7 bases and J lost 5 bases. CDR3 length equals 13 residues. CDR1 and CDR2 from the germline V gene are MDHEN and SYDVKM.

This clonotype showed up many times. This sequence joins TRBV5-4 and TRBJ1-5; D perhaps matches TRBD1 (5 bases). The CDR3 covers 12 residues. The V gene's germline CDR1 is SGHNT and CDR2 YYREEE (reference sequence). V was cut by 5 bases and J by 7 bases, with 10 bases left in between. CDR3 loop: CASSLWGQPQHF. Written as DNA, the CDR3 is TGTGCCAGCAGTTTATGGGGGCAGCCCCAGCATTTT.

This clonotype was observed at least ten times. The V call is TRBV18, the J call TRBJ2-5, with D perhaps matching TRBD2 (5 bases). The V gene lost 2 bases and the J gene lost 0 bases, with 13 bases spanning the gap. The CDR3 covers 16 residues. Germline CDR1 and CDR2: KGHSH and LQKENI. The CDR3: CASSPIQRTNQETQYF. In DNA, the CDR3 is TGTGCCAGCTCACCAATACAGCGGACGAACCAAGAGACCCAGTACTTC.

Many counts were recorded for this clonotype. The rearrangement uses TRBV12-3 or TRBV12-4 and TRBJ1-3; 8 nucleotides match TRBD1. The ends lost 6 bases at V and 0 bases at J; junction bases unmatched: 7. This CDR3 comprises 16 residues. This CDR3 is CASSLQGGSSGNTIYF. The CDR3 nucleotides are TGTGCCAGCAGCCTACAGGGGGGAAGCTCTGGAAACACCATATATTTT.

This clonotype was picked up many times. The chain has TRBV9 and TRBJ2-7; D perhaps matches TRBD2 (5 bases). There are 14 residues in the CDR3. In germline, CDR1 is SGDLS, CDR2 YYNGEE. Trimming took off 4 bases at V and 0 bases at J, with 11 bases between the two ends. The CDR3 DNA is TGTGCCAGCAGCAGCGGACGGGACTCCTACGAGCAGTACTTC. It specifies CASSSGRDSYEQYF. Using reference TRBV9 and TRBJ2-7 for the parts outside the CDR3, the full variable domain is DSGVTQTPKHLITATGQRVTLRCSPRSGDLSVYWYQQSLDQGLQFLIQYYNGEERAKGNILERFSAQQFPDLHSELNLSSLELGDSALYFCASSSGRDSYEQYFGPGTRLTVT.

In this sample, this clonotype turned up many times. This sequence joins TRBV9 and TRBJ1-3, with 8 bases identical to TRBD1. The CDR3 runs to 16 residues. Trimming took 4 bases from V and 0 from J; bases not matched to a gene: 6. The germline V gene has CDR1 SGDLS and CDR2 YYNGEE. The CDR3 reads CASSTGTGPSGNTIYF. For the CDR3, the DNA is TGTGCCAGCAGCACCGGGACAGGCCCCTCTGGAAACACCATATATTTT.

This clonotype was detected many times. The J gene is TRBJ2-1, the V gene TRBV28, with D unclear. The germline V and J ends were trimmed by 6 bases and 12 bases, with 15 bases remaining between them. CDR1 is MDHEN, CDR2 SYDVKM, per germline. The CDR3 covers 12 residues. DNA of the CDR3: TGTGCCAGCAGCTCTTCGGTAGTGGCGCAGTTCTTC. Its translation: CASSSSVVAQFF.

The chain combines TRBV28 with TRBJ1-2; TRBD1 aligns across 9 bases. The germline V gene encodes CDR1 MDHEN and CDR2 SYDVKM. CDR3 size: 15 residues. V trimming: 3 bases; J trimming: 8 bases; junction bases outside the gene matches: 10. The DNA for the CDR3 is TGTGCCAGCAGTTTCCCTTGGGGACAGGGTTACGGCTACACCTTC. Encoded protein: CASSFPWGQGYGYTF.

The V gene is TRBV13, the J gene TRBJ2-5; 8 nucleotides align to TRBD2. With 3 bases clipped from V and 1 base from J, the junction kept 7 bases outside the gene matches. This CDR3 is built from 16 residues. Germline CDR1 PRHDT, CDR2 FYEKMQ (reference sequence). CDR3 residues: CASSFTGTRTQETQYF. As DNA, the CDR3 is TGTGCCAGCAGCTTTACCGGGACTAGGACCCAAGAGACCCAGTACTTC.

A remark on this clonotype: Mismatch with germline at one junction end may stem from a read error. The CDR3 reads CASSEGTASRETQYF. CDR3 nucleotide sequence: TGTGCCAGCAGCGAAGGGACTGCCAGTAGAGAGACCCAGTACTTC. This chain joins TRBV2 and TRBJ2-5; D perhaps matches TRBD2 (6 bases). CDR3 length: 15 residues. The germline V gene encodes CDR1 SNHLY and CDR2 FYNNEI.

This clonotype was counted many times. The V call is TRBV7-8, the J call TRBJ2-2; TRBD2 agrees at 12 bases. Germline loops: CDR1 SGHVS, CDR2 FQNEAQ. V shed 4 bases, J shed 0 bases, and the junction held 12 bases outside the gene matches. The length of the CDR3 is 20 residues. CDR3 sequence reads: CASSSRTSGNPIANTGELFF. The CDR3 bases are TGTGCCAGCAGCTCCCGGACTAGCGGGAACCCAATCGCGAACACCGGGGAGCTGTTTTTT.

This clonotype came up many times. The chain combines TRBV4-3 with TRBJ2-3, with D uncertain. The germline V and J ends were trimmed by 3 bases and 4 bases, with 17 bases remaining between them. Germline-derived CDR1 and CDR2 are LGHNA and YSLEER. CDR3 length: 16 residues. The CDR3 nucleotides read TGCGCCAGCAGCCACGGGCAACGAAGGCCCGCAGATACGCAGTATTTT. This gives the protein CASSHGQRRPADTQYF.

This clonotype has just a few counts. The rearrangement links TRBV28 to TRBJ1-5; D possibly corresponds to TRBD1 (6 bases). Between the trimmed V and J ends, which lost 9 bases and 4 bases, there was a span of 19 bases. Germline V CDR1 and CDR2: MDHEN, SYDVKM. CDR3 length: 15 residues. The CDR3 nucleotides are TGTGCCAGTAGAAGAACAGGGCGCCCGAATCAGCCCCAGCATTTT. This encodes CASRRTGRPNQPQHF.

In its sample, this clonotype was seen many times. The chain carries TRBV29-1 and TRBJ1-1; no clear D gene. Deletions cut 6 bases from V and 5 bases from J, with 10 bases between. CDR1 SQVTM and CDR2 ANQGSEA come from the germline V gene. The CDR3 is 11 amino acids. CDR3 nucleotide sequence: TGCAGCGTGCGCTCTGGGACTGAAGCTTTCTTT. Encoded protein: CSVRSGTEAFF. The complete variable domain, with remaining parts taken from reference TRBV29-1 and TRBJ1-1, reads SAVISQKPSRDICQRGTSLTIQCQVDSQVTMMFWYRQQPGQSLTLIATANQGSEATYESGFVIDKFPISRPNLTFSTLTVSNMSPEDSSIYLCSVRSGTEAFFGQGTRLTVV.

There are a few counts of this clonotype. The gene calls are TRBV14 and TRBJ2-7; 9 nucleotides align to TRBD1. Looked up from germline, CDR1 is SGHDN and CDR2 is FVKESK. Unmatched junction bases numbered 1, after V lost 4 bases and J lost 0 bases. The CDR3 sequence is 14 residues long. CDR3 in amino acids: CASSRDRDSYEQYF. CDR3 coding DNA: TGTGCCAGCAGCCGGGACAGGGACTCCTACGAGCAGTACTTC.

To note about this clonotype: A junction boundary mismatches the germline segment, possibly from a read error. The chain uses TRBV7-2 and TRBJ2-7; D remains ambiguous. This CDR3 comprises 13 residues. Germline values: CDR1 SGHTA, CDR2 FQGNSA. This CDR3 is CASSRNAVYEQYF. CDR3 nucleotides: TGTGCCAGCAGCCGAAATGCAGTTTACGAACAGTACTTC. Based on the CDR3 plus reference TRBV7-2 and TRBJ2-7, the full variable domain is GAGVSQSPSNKVTEKGKDVELRCDPISGHTALYWYRQSLGQGLEFLIYFQGNSAPDKSGLPSDRFSAERTGGSVSTLTIQRTQQEDSAVYLCASSRNAVYEQYFGPGTRLTVT.

This chain uses TRBV19 with TRBJ2-2; D remains ambiguous. CDR3 length equals 13 residues. CDR1 is LNHDA, CDR2 SQIVND, per germline (reference sequence). V lost 7 bases, J lost 5 bases, and 11 bases lay in between. CDR3: CASTARRTGELFF. DNA of the CDR3: TGTGCCAGTACAGCCCGACGGACCGGGGAGCTGTTTTTT.

This clonotype appeared many times. The chain has TRBV5-1 and TRBJ1-4, with 7 positions matching TRBD1. The CDR3 has 16 amino acids. V shed 5 bases, J shed 0 bases, and the junction held 7 bases outside the gene matches. Germline CDR1 is SGHRS and CDR2 is YFSETQ. CDR3 bases: TGCGCCAGCAGGTTTGCCGGGACAGCAACTAATGAAAAACTGTTTTTT. Protein: CASRFAGTATNEKLFF.

This clonotype was seen ten or more times. V usage is TRBV4-2 and J usage is TRBJ2-7; 8 bases agree with TRBD2. The germline gives CDR1 LGHNA, CDR2 YNFKEQ. Trimming at V came to 1 base and at J to 3 bases, leaving 8 bases not matched to a gene. This CDR3 is 16 amino acids long. CDR3 bases: TGTGCCAGCAGCCAAGCATTTAGCGGGGTCGTCTACGAGCAGTACTTC. It encodes CASSQAFSGVVYEQYF.